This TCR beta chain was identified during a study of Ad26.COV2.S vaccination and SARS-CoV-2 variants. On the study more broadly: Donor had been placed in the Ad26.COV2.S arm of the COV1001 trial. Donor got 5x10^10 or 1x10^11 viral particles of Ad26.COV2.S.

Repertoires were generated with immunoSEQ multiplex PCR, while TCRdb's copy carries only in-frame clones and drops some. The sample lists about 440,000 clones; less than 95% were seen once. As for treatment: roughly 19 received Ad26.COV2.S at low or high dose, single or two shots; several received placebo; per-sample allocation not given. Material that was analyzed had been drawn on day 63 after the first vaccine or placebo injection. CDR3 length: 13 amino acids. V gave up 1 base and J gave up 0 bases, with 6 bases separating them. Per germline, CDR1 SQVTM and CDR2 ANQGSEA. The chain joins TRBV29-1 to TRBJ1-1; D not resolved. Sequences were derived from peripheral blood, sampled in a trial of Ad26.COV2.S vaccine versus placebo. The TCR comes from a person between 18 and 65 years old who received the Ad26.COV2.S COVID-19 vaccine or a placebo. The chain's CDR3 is CSVEGTLNTEAFF. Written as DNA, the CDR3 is TGCAGCGTTGAAGGGACGTTGAACACTGAAGCTTTCTTT.